These 17 T cell receptor beta chains came from one sample sequenced in a study of blood T cells in healthy people across ages (dated by TCRdb to between 2015 and 2017). The library was made by 5' RACE. TCRdb names Illumina HiSeq 2500 as the instrument used. A second PCR of 7 to 11 cycles was run with a J-beta primer mix and a sample-barcoded 5' primer. TCRdb applied fastp at Q25 and MiXCR to the public reads, then kept only in-frame beta chains. Every entry covers one CDR3 protein and lists the most common genes and DNA from its rows. The sample table lists about 560,000 distinct CDR3 sequences, about 28% of them with a count of one. The top ten constitute 3% to 4% of the sample. These sequences were also reported in another study, on T cells of mothers and their children.

Sequenced material: blood. All receptors come from a boy aged 2 to 10 in good health.

This clonotype turned up a few times. This rearrangement joins TRBV28 to TRBJ2-5; 8 positions match TRBD2. Per the germline V gene, CDR1 is MDHEN and CDR2 is SYDVKM. The length of the CDR3 is 17 residues. With V trimmed by 6 bases and J by 1 base, 13 bases remained unmatched. The CDR3 sequence: CASSVVGLGRIQETQYF. In DNA form, the CDR3 reads TGTGCCAGCAGCGTTGTGGGACTAGGACGAATCCAAGAGACCCAGTACTTC.

The chain links TRBV13 to TRBJ2-7; 12 positions match TRBD2. V shed 0 bases, J shed 2 bases, and the junction held 5 bases outside the gene matches. The CDR3 length is 17 residues. Germline assignment: CDR1 PRHDT and CDR2 FYEKMQ (reference sequence). CDR3 protein: CASSLGRTSGTPYEQYF. The CDR3, as DNA: TGTGCCAGCAGCTTAGGCCGGACTAGCGGGACGCCCTACGAGCAGTACTTC.

This clonotype was counted a few times. The V gene is TRBV27, the J gene TRBJ2-1; 8 bases fit TRBD1. The DNA end is a closer match to TRBJ2-5, so the J assignment may be wrong. The CDR3 sequence is 14 residues long. Germline loops: CDR1 MNHEY, CDR2 SMNVEV (reference sequence). The CDR3 sequence: CASSSSGTGRTQYF. The CDR3 DNA reads TGTGCCAGCAGTTCATCCGGGACAGGAAGGACCCAGTACTTC.

V gene TRBV7-6 combines with J gene TRBJ2-5; D may be TRBD2 (6 bases). Trimming cost V 1 base and J 11 bases, with 11 bases left between them. The germline gives CDR1 SGHVS, CDR2 FNYEAQ. The CDR3 has 12 residues. The CDR3 region has the DNA TGTGCCAGCAGCTTAGAGCGTCGGGAGCAGTACTTC. Protein sequence: CASSLERREQYF.

The chain carries TRBV20-1 and TRBJ2-1; D not resolved. V lost 5 bases to trimming and J lost 5 bases, with 28 bases between them. The CDR3 loop spans 18 amino acids. Per the germline V gene, CDR1 is DFQATT and CDR2 is SNEGSKA (reference sequence). The CDR3 here is CSAPTLDAPATNDNEQFF. CDR3 in DNA: TGCAGTGCTCCCACCTTAGACGCTCCAGCCACCAACGACAATGAGCAGTTCTTC.

V and J are TRBV6-5 and TRBJ1-2, with 8 bases aligning to TRBD1. Trimming removed 6 bases from V and 6 bases from J; junction bases left unmatched: 12. CDR1 and CDR2 (germline): MNHEY, SVGAGI. The CDR3 is 15 residues long. The CDR3 sequence: CASRSSTGASHGYTF. CDR3 nucleotides: TGTGCCAGCAGGTCGTCGACAGGGGCTTCCCATGGCTACACCTTC.

This clonotype was detected a few times. The DNA for the CDR3 is TGCAGTGCTAGAGATATTCCTACTCGAAATGAGCAGTTCTTC. Translating it yields CSARDIPTRNEQFF. This rearrangement joins TRBV20-1 to TRBJ2-1, with D hard to call. The CDR3 extends over 14 amino acids. Germline V gives CDR1 DFQATT, CDR2 SNEGSKA (reference sequence). The V end lost 0 bases, the J end lost 7 bases, and 13 bases lay between the germline ends.

The V and J genes are TRBV4-2 and TRBJ1-4, with 11 bases fitting TRBD1. CDR3 length: 17 residues. V was pared by 4 bases and J by 3 bases, with 7 bases of the junction left unmatched. Germline CDR1 reads LGHNA; CDR2 reads YNFKEQ. The CDR3 here is CASSPRTGGVANEKLFF. The CDR3 nucleotides read TGTGCCAGCAGCCCTCGGACAGGGGGCGTTGCTAATGAAAAACTGTTTTTT.

This clonotype has only a few counts. This rearrangement joins TRBV12-3 or TRBV12-4 to TRBJ2-5; the D gene is possibly TRBD1 (6 bases). V was cut by 1 base and J by 5 bases, with 11 bases left in between. This CDR3 is 14 amino acids long. The CDR3 DNA reads as TGTGCCAGCAGTTTAGTGGGGGCAAGGGAGACCCAGTACTTC. It codes for CASSLVGARETQYF.

The rearrangement links TRBV12-3 or TRBV12-4 to TRBJ2-2; D unclear. With 8 bases removed from V and 0 bases from J, the gap between germline ends came to 13 bases. The CDR3 consists of 15 residues. CDR3 in DNA: TGTGCCAGCGAATCTACCCCCCCGAACACCGGGGAGCTGTTTTTT. This translates into CASESTPPNTGELFF.

V and J are TRBV27 and TRBJ1-6; D might be TRBD1 (5 bases). Germline V gives CDR1 MNHEY, CDR2 SMNVEV (reference sequence). This CDR3 spans 14 amino acids. The V end lost 2 bases, the J end lost 10 bases, and 12 bases lay between the germline ends. The CDR3: CASSLGGGRSPLHF. CDR3 DNA: TGTGCCAGCAGTTTAGGCGGGGGGAGATCACCCCTCCACTTT.

The chain uses TRBV7-2 and TRBJ2-2, with TRBD2 matching 8 bases. Germline values: CDR1 SGHTA, CDR2 FQGNSA. Unmatched junction bases numbered 7, after V lost 5 bases and J lost 2 bases. The CDR3 covers 16 residues. CDR3 in DNA: TGTGCCAGCAGCCCCGGACTAGCTTTAAACACCGGGGAGCTGTTTTTT. It is translated as CASSPGLALNTGELFF.

The genes are TRBV30 and TRBJ2-2; possible D gene TRBD2, 7 bases. This CDR3 region has 15 residues. Germline CDR1 is GTSNPN and CDR2 is SVGIG (reference sequence). V lost 3 bases and J 3 bases, leaving 14 bases between the germline ends. CDR3 in amino acids: CAWRGGGTDTGELFF. In DNA, the CDR3 is TGTGCCTGGAGGGGAGGGGGGACGGACACCGGGGAGCTGTTTTTT.

The gene calls are TRBV25-1 and TRBJ2-5, with TRBD1 identical over 9 bases. Germline assignment: CDR1 MGHDK and CDR2 SYGVNS. The V gene end was trimmed by 3 bases and the J gene end by 5 bases; junction bases not matched to a gene: 4. The CDR3 spans 14 residues. The CDR3 DNA is TGTGCCAGCAGTGAGACAGGGGGTGGGGAGACCCAGTACTTC. Amino acids: CASSETGGGETQYF.

In this sample, this clonotype turned up a few times. The rearrangement uses TRBV4-1 and TRBJ2-2; D unresolved. CDR3 length: 13 amino acids. Between the trimmed V and J ends, which lost 0 bases and 7 bases, there was a span of 6 bases. CDR1 and CDR2 from the germline V gene are MGHRA and YSYEKL. CDR3: CASSQEWGGELFF. The CDR3 bases are TGCGCCAGCAGCCAAGAGTGGGGCGGGGAGCTGTTTTTT.

Concerning this clonotype: Its ends do not fully match the called genes, so a read error is possible. This chain joins TRBV20-1 and TRBJ2-4, with TRBD2 matching 10 bases. Germline V gene data show CDR1 as DFQATT and CDR2 as SNEGSKA (reference sequence). The length of the CDR3 is 15 residues. CDR3 region: CSATSGGATKTIQYF. Here the CDR3 DNA reads TGCAGTGCTACAAGCGGGGGGGCCACCAAAACCATTCAGTACTTC.

This chain connects TRBV10-3 to TRBJ2-7, with TRBD1 matching 11 bases. V trimming: 5 bases; J trimming: 4 bases; junction bases outside the gene matches: 4. Germline V gives CDR1 ENHRY, CDR2 SYGVKD. CDR3 size: 14 residues. CDR3 in amino acids: CAISSGQGVYEQYF. Here the CDR3 DNA reads TGTGCCATCAGTTCGGGACAGGGGGTTTACGAGCAGTACTTC.